This is a list of T cell receptor beta chains from one sample in a study of shared clonotypes between healthy human individuals. This table comes from immunoSEQ multiplex PCR, and its TCRdb copy is limited to in-frame clones, with some not included. The sample lists hundreds of thousands of clones; roughly 97% were seen once. Material: naive CD4+ T cells sorted from blood. The receptor source for this set is a woman in her 30s in good health. Each CDR3 is given without its conserved first and last residue.

V	J	CDR3
TRBV7-7	TRBJ2-2	ASSLAGENTGELF
TRBV7-9	TRBJ1-2	ASSFRGTQGALLTGYT
TRBV6-5	TRBJ2-7	ASRSSGGAVGEQY
TRBV5-1	TRBJ2-3	ASSYPSGRDTDTQY
TRBV28	TRBJ2-6	ASSSPGGMAGANVLT
TRBV29-1	TRBJ2-7	SGLGQAYEQY
TRBV7-2	TRBJ2-1	ASSAPGLGSNEQF
TRBV7-9	TRBJ1-5	ASSLGQVGQPQH
TRBV19	TRBJ2-2	ASSRGLAGWKGTGELF
TRBV9	TRBJ2-5	ASSAKSSGGLQETQY
TRBV5-1	TRBJ2-4	ASSLAGVSSGPLAKNIQY
TRBV28	NA	ASSPPSGRVYEQY
TRBV30	TRBJ2-1	AYAGDGYNEQF
TRBV6-5	TRBJ2-2	ASKVRRNTGELF
TRBV11-2	TRBJ2-2	ASSLTKASFNTGELF
TRBV5-5	TRBJ1-2	ASSLRGQNDYGYT
TRBV5-1	TRBJ2-7	ASSQLPFQLAELYEQY
TRBV2	TRBJ2-7	ASTLGLAGVHEQY
TRBV19	TRBJ2-3	ASSTPLVVGAEDTQY
TRBV13	TRBJ2-2	ASSQKTKYTGELF
TRBV6-1	TRBJ1-4	ASSEARGLNEKLF
TRBV5-1	TRBJ2-1	ASSTGDFESEQF
TRBV5-8	TRBJ2-2	ASSLGQGASGELF
TRBV10-3	TRBJ2-7	AISEFSAGANEQY